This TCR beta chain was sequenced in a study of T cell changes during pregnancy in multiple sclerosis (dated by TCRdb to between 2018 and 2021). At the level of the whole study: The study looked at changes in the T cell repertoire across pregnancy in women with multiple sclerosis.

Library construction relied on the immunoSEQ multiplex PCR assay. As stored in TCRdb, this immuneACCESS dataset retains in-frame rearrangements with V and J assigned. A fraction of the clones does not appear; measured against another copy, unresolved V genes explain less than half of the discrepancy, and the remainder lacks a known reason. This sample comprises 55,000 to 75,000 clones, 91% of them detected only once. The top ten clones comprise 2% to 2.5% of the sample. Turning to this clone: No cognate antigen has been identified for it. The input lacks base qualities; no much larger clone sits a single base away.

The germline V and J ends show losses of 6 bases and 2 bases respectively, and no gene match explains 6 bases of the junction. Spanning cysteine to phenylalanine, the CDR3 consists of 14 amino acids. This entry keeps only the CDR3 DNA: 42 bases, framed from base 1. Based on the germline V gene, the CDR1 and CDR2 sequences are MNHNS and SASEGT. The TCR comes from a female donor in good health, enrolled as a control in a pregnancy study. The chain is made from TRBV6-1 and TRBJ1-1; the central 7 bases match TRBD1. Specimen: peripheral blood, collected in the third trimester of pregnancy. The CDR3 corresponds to CASRSAGGNTEAFF. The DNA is TGTGCCAGCAGATCTGCAGGGGGAAACACTGAAGCTTTCTTT.